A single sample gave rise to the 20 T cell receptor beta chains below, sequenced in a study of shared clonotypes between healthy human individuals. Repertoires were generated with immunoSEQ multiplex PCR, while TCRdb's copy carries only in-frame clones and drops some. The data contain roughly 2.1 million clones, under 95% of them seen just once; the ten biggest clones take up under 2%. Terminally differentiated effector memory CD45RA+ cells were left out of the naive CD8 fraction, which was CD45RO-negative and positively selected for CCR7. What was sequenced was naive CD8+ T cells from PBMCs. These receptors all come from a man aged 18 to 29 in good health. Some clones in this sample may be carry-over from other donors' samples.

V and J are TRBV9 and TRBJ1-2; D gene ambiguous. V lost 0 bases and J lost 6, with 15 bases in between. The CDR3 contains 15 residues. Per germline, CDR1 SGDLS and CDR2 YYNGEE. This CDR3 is CASSVVEWDRDGYTF. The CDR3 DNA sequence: TGTGCCAGCAGCGTAGTTGAGTGGGATAGGGATGGCTACACCTTC. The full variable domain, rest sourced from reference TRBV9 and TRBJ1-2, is DSGVTQTPKHLITATGQRVTLRCSPRSGDLSVYWYQQSLDQGLQFLIQYYNGEERAKGNILERFSAQQFPDLHSELNLSSLELGDSALYFCASSVVEWDRDGYTFGSGTRLTVV.

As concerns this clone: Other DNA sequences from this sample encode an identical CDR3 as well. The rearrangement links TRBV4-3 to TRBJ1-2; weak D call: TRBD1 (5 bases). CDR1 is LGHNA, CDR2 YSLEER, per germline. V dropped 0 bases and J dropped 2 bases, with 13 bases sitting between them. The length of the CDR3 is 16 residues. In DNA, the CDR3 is TGCGCCAGCAGCCAAGATCGGGCAGGGCCCAACTATGGCTACACCTTC. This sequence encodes CASSQDRAGPNYGYTF.

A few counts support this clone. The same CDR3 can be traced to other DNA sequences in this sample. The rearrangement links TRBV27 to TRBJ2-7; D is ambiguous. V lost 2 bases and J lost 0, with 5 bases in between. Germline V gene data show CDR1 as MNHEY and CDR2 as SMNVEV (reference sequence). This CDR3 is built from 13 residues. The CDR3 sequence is CASSLTASYEQYF. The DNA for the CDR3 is TGTGCCAGCAGTTTAACTGCCTCCTACGAGCAGTACTTC.

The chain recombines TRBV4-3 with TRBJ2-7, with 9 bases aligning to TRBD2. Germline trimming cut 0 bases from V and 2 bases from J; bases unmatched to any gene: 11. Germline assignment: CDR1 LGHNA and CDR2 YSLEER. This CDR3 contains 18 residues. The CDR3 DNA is TGCGCCAGCAGCCAAGATTTGGTTAGCGGGAGCCTTACCTACGAGCAGTACTTC. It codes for CASSQDLVSGSLTYEQYF.

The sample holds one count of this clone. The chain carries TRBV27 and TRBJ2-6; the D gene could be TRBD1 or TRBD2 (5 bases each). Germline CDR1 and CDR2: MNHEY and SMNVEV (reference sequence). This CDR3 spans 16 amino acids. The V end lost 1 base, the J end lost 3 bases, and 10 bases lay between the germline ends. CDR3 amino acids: CASSLFRGSGANVLTF. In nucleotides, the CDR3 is TGTGCCAGCAGTTTATTTCGGGGCAGTGGGGCCAACGTCCTGACTTTC.

CDR3 loop: CASSPGYTQYF. As DNA, the CDR3 is TGTGCCAGCAGCCCAGGATATACGCAGTATTTT. The rearrangement joins TRBV5-8 to TRBJ2-3; D not certain. From germline, CDR1 is SGHTS and CDR2 YDEGEE. V shed 4 bases and J shed 7 bases, with 7 bases lying between them. The CDR3 has 11 amino acids.

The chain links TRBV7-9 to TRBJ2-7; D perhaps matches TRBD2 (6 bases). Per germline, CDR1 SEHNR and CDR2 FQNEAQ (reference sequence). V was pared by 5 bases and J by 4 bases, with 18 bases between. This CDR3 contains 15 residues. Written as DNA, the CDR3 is TGTGCCAGCAGCCCCGTTTCGGGAGTTCGGTACGAGCAGTACTTC. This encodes CASSPVSGVRYEQYF.

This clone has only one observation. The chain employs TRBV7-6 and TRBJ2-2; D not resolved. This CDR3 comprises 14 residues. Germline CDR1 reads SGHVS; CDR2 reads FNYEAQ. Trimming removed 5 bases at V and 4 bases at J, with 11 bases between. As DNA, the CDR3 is TGTGCCAGCAGCCCCGTCCCTCCCACCGGGGAGCTGTTTTTT. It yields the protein CASSPVPPTGELFF.

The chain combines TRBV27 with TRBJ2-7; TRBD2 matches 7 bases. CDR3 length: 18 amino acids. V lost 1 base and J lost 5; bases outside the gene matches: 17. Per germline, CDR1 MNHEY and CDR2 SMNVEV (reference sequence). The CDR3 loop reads CASSLLGESGGPWNEQYF. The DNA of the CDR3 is TGTGCCAGCAGTTTATTAGGGGAGTCGGGGGGACCCTGGAACGAGCAGTACTTC.

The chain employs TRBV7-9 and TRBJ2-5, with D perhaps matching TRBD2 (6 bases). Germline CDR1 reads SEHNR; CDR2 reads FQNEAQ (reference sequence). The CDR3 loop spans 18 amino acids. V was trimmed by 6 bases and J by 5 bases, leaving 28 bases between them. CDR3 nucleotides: TGTGCCAGCAGGCCGTCCTGGGAGTCCTCTTCAAGCGGGGAGACCCAGTACTTC. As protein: CASRPSWESSSSGETQYF. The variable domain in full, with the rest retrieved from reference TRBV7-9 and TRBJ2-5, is DTGVSQNPRHKITKRGQNVTFRCDPISEHNRLYWYRQTLGQGPEFLTYFQNEAQLEKSRLLSDRFSAERPKGSFSTLEIQRTEQGDSAMYLCASRPSWESSSSGETQYFGPGTRLLVL.

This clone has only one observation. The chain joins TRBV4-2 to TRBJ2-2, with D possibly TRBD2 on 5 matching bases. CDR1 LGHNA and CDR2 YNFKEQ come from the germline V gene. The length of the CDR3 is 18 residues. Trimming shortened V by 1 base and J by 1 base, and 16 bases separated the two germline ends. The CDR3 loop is CASSQVWAGEGNTGELFF. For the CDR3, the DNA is TGTGCCAGCAGCCAAGTCTGGGCCGGGGAAGGGAACACCGGGGAGCTGTTTTTT.

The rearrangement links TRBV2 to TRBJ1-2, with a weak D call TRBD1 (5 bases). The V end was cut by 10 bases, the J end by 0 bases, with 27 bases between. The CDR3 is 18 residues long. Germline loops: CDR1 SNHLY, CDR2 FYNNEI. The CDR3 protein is CAIPRDLEEAPSNYGYTF. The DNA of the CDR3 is TGTGCCATTCCACGGGACCTCGAAGAGGCCCCATCTAACTATGGCTACACCTTC.

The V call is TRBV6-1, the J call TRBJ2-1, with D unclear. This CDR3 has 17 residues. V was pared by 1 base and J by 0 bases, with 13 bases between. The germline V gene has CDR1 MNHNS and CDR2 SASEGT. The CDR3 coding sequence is TGTGCCAGCAGTGAAGGGGGTTGGTCTAGCTCCTACAATGAGCAGTTCTTC. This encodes CASSEGGWSSSYNEQFF.

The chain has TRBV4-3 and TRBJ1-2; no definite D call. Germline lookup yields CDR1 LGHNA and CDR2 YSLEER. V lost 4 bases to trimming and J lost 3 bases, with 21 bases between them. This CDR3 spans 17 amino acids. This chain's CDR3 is CASSRSRTLRPYYGYTF. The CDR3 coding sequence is TGCGCCAGCAGCCGGAGTAGGACTTTACGCCCCTACTATGGCTACACCTTC.

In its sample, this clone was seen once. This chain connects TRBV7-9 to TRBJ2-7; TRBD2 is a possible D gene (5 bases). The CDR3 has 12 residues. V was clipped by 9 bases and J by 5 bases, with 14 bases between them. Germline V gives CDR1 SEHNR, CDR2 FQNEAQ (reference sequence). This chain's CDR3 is CASMEDSHEQYF. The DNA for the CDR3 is TGTGCCAGTATGGAGGATTCCCACGAGCAGTACTTC.

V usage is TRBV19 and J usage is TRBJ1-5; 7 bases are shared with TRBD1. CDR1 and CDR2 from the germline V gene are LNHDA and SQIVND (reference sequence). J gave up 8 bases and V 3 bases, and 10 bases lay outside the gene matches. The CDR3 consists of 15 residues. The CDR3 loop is CASSIRDSNVEPQHF. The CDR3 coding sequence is TGTGCCAGTAGTATCAGGGACAGCAACGTAGAGCCCCAGCATTTT.

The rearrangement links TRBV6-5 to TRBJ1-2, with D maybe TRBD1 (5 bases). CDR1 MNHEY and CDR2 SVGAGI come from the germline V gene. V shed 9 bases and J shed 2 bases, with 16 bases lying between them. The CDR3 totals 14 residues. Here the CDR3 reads CASTQGPANYGYTF. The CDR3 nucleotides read TGTGCCAGTACCCAGGGACCCGCCAACTATGGCTACACCTTC.

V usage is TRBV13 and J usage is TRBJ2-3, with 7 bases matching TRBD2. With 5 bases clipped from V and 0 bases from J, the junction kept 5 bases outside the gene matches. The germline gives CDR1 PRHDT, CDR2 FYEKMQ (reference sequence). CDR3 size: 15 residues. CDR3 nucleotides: TGTGCCAGCAGCCCTCGGACTAGTAGCACAGATACGCAGTATTTT. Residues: CASSPRTSSTDTQYF.

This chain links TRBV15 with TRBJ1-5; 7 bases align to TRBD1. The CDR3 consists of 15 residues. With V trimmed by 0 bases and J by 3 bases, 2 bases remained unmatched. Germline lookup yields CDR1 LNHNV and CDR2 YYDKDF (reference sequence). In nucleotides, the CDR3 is TGTGCCACCAGCAGAGAACAGGGGTTCAATCAGCCCCAGCATTTT. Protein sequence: CATSREQGFNQPQHF.

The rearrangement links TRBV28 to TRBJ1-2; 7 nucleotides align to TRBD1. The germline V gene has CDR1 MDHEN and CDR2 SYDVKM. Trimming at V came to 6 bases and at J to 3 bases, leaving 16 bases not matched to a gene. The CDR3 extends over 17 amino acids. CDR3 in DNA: TGTGCCAGCAGCCCTTTCCCGCAGGGGGGCATCCACTATGGCTACACCTTC. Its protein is CASSPFPQGGIHYGYTF.